The 5 T cell receptor beta chains listed next were all sequenced from one sample in a study of T cell responses to AZD1222 COVID-19 vaccine. This table comes from immunoSEQ multiplex PCR, and its TCRdb copy is limited to in-frame clones, with some not included. Of approximately 190,000 clones listed, 85% to 90% are singletons. Sample: peripheral blood, taken on day 0 of MenACWY control vaccination. These receptors came from an adult in good health.

This chain joins TRBV6-5 and TRBJ1-1, with D possibly TRBD1 on 6 matching bases. The ends were cut back, 2 bases at V and 11 bases at J, with 18 bases in the middle. There are 14 residues in the CDR3. Per the germline V gene, CDR1 is MNHEY and CDR2 is SVGAGI. CDR3 amino acids: CASSYRMTGRKAFF. DNA of the CDR3: TGTGCCAGCAGTTACCGTATGACAGGCCGGAAGGCTTTCTTT.

This chain connects TRBV14 to TRBJ2-3; D is ambiguous. Germline V gene data show CDR1 as SGHDN and CDR2 as FVKESK. The CDR3 contains 16 residues. V lost 0 bases to trimming and J lost 2 bases, with 12 bases between them. The DNA for the CDR3 is TGTGCCAGCAGCCAAGAGGAAACAGTAATCACAGATACGCAGTATTTT. This encodes CASSQEETVITDTQYF.

The chain links TRBV11-2 to TRBJ2-7; tentatively, D is TRBD2 (6 bases). The CDR3 sequence is 14 residues long. Trimming removed 4 bases at V and 5 bases at J, with 15 bases between. In germline, CDR1 is SGHAT, CDR2 FQNNGV. In nucleotides, the CDR3 is TGTGCCAGCAGCTCAACCCGATCGGGGGACGAGCAGTACTTC. Amino acid sequence: CASSSTRSGDEQYF.

The DNA for the CDR3 is TGTGCCAGCAGTTTCTCCCTCTCGGGGACCAACAATCAGCCCCAGCATTTT. This codes for CASSFSLSGTNNQPQHF. The chain couples TRBV28 to TRBJ1-5; maybe TRBD1 (5 bases). In germline, CDR1 is MDHEN, CDR2 SYDVKM. The CDR3 spans 17 residues. The germline V and J ends were trimmed by 3 bases and 3 bases, with 18 bases remaining between them. The full variable domain, completed using reference TRBV28 and TRBJ1-5, is DVKVTQSSRYLVKRTGEKVFLECVQDMDHENMFWYRQDPGLGLRLIYFSYDVKMKEKGDIPEGYSVSREKKERFSLILESASTNQTSMYLCASSFSLSGTNNQPQHFGDGTRLSIL.

The chain links TRBV21-1 to TRBJ2-5; the D call of TRBD1 is as the table states it, not checked on the DNA. TRBV21-1 is assigned pseudogene status. This CDR3 is built from 14 residues. CDR3 protein: CASSKAQGRKTQYF. The CDR3 nucleotides are TGTGCCAGCAGCAAAGCACAGGGACGAAAGACCCAGTACTTC.